One and the same sample provided the 9 T cell receptor beta chains below, sequenced in a study of human T cells and chemical hapten exposure. This sample's time point: pre-sensitization, week 0. Treatment here: therapeutic diphenylcyclopropenone sensitization with weekly scalp DPC. TCRdb reprocessed the RACE reads via MiXCR and lists one record per CDR3 protein. Of about 74,000 distinct CDR3 sequences in the sample, 14% were seen once. The material was whole blood, obtained in connection with sensitization to the hapten diphenylcyclopropenone (DPC). These receptors originate from a woman between 50 and 59 years old with alopecia areata. Some clones in this sample may be carry-over from other donors' samples.

This clonotype was counted many times. This CDR3 is CASSRTGGQETQYF. The CDR3 DNA sequence: TGTGCCAGCAGTCGGACAGGGGGCCAAGAGACCCAGTACTTC. V and J are TRBV6-6 and TRBJ2-5; 10 nucleotides match TRBD1. In germline, CDR1 is MNHNY, CDR2 SVGAGI (reference sequence). The CDR3 is made up of 14 amino acids. After removal of 5 bases from V and 1 base from J, the junction contained 1 base not matched to a gene.

The chain has TRBV7-9 and TRBJ1-5; D is undetermined. Germline lookup yields CDR1 SEHNR and CDR2 FQNEAQ (reference sequence). The CDR3 consists of 16 residues. V lost 1 base and J 0 bases, leaving 10 bases between the germline ends. The CDR3 DNA sequence: TGTGCCAGCAGCTTAGTTCGCCCAGATAGCAATCAGCCCCAGCATTTT. Encoded protein: CASSLVRPDSNQPQHF.

Many counts were recorded for this clonotype. This chain links TRBV29-1 with TRBJ1-1, with unresolved D. CDR1 and CDR2 from the germline V gene are SQVTM and ANQGSEA. V lost 6 bases and J lost 0, with 11 bases in between. The CDR3 spans 13 residues. The CDR3 region has the DNA TGCAGCGTCGCAGGTAAAATGAACACTGAAGCTTTCTTT. It is translated as CSVAGKMNTEAFF.

This clonotype turned up a few times. The rearrangement links TRBV29-1 to TRBJ1-1, with TRBD1 as a possible D gene (6 bases). Trimming cost V 6 bases and J 4 bases, with 21 bases left between them. The CDR3 runs 15 residues. CDR1 and CDR2 from the germline V gene are SQVTM and ANQGSEA. The CDR3 protein is CSVVGIQGWSTEAFF. The CDR3 DNA reads as TGCAGCGTCGTCGGAATACAGGGCTGGAGCACTGAAGCTTTCTTT. The whole variable domain, remainder taken from reference TRBV29-1 and TRBJ1-1, is SAVISQKPSRDICQRGTSLTIQCQVDSQVTMMFWYRQQPGQSLTLIATANQGSEATYESGFVIDKFPISRPNLTFSTLTVSNMSPEDSSIYLCSVVGIQGWSTEAFFGQGTRLTVV.

This clonotype came up a few times. V usage is TRBV11-2 and J usage is TRBJ2-7; maybe TRBD2 (5 bases). Trimming stripped 5 bases from V and 2 bases from J, with 16 bases between. This CDR3 has 15 residues. Germline V gene sequence: CDR1 SGHAT, CDR2 FQNNGV. CDR3 in amino acids: CASSPGIGGPYEQYF. The CDR3 DNA is TGTGCCAGCAGCCCAGGAATTGGAGGTCCCTACGAGCAGTACTTC.

This rearrangement joins TRBV7-6 to TRBJ2-2; 12 bases are shared with TRBD2. The V and J ends lost 5 bases and 8 bases, in that order; junction bases with no gene match: 12. Germline V CDR1 and CDR2: SGHVS, FNYEAQ. The length of the CDR3 is 17 residues. DNA for the CDR3: TGTGCCAGCAGCGACACATCCACTAGCGGGAGGATTGGGGAGCTGTTTTTT. It yields the protein CASSDTSTSGRIGELFF.

The V gene is TRBV6-5, the J gene TRBJ2-7; 7 nucleotides line up with TRBD1. The V and J ends lost 2 bases and 3 bases, in that order; junction bases with no gene match: 7. Germline-derived CDR1 and CDR2 are MNHEY and SVGAGI. This CDR3 has 15 residues. The chain's CDR3 is CASSYGGAGGYEQYF. The CDR3 DNA reads as TGTGCCAGCAGTTACGGGGGAGCAGGGGGCTACGAGCAGTACTTC.

The chain uses TRBV20-1 and TRBJ2-7; D is uncertain. CDR1 is DFQATT and CDR2 is SNEGSKA in the germline V gene (reference sequence). V was clipped by 6 bases and J by 0 bases, with 18 bases between them. The CDR3 is 15 residues long. CDR3 bases: TGCAGTGCCTCCCCTTTTAGTTGGGCCTCCTACGAGCAGTACTTC. As protein: CSASPFSWASYEQYF.

V is TRBV7-6 and J is TRBJ1-3; D is ambiguous. The CDR3 runs to 16 residues. Germline CDR1 reads SGHVS; CDR2 reads FNYEAQ. V was pared by 5 bases and J by 0 bases, with 14 bases between. CDR3 DNA: TGTGCCAGCAGCCCAAGGGTCGGAGACTCTGGAAACACCATATATTTT. It is translated as CASSPRVGDSGNTIYF.